Listed below are T cell receptor beta chains from one sample, sequenced in a study of CD8 T cells in ankylosing spondylitis. TCRdb reprocessed the 5' RACE reads via MiXCR and lists one record per CDR3 protein. There are around 280,000 distinct CDR3 sequences in the sample; around 20% occur only once, and 7.8% lies in the top ten. Sequencing input: blood, either unsorted or a sorted T cell fraction (not recorded which). These receptors originate from a male donor with ankylosing spondylitis or in good health (not recorded which). The CDR3 runs from the conserved cysteine through the conserved F or W. The D gene is left open where the match is weak. Clone size, where shown, is once, few, many, or a class for clones that have expanded.

V gene	D gene	J gene	clone size	CDR3 DNA	CDR3 protein
TRBV12-3/TRBV12-4	.	TRBJ1-2	few	TGTGCCAGCAGCCTTGGACAGCTATCATTCCGGTATGGCTACACCTTC	CASSLGQLSFRYGYTF
TRBV20-1	TRBD2	TRBJ2-3	.	TGCAGTGCTATGGAGCCTAGCGGCGCAGATACGCAGTATTTT	CSAMEPSGADTQYF
TRBV25-1	.	TRBJ2-2	.	TGTGCCAGCAGTGAATATGGGGGGACAGAGAGCACCGGGGAGCTGTTTTTT	CASSEYGGTESTGELFF
TRBV6-5	.	TRBJ1-1	.	TGTGCCAGCAGTTACTCCGGAAGCGCCCCGAACACTGAAGCTTTCTTT	CASSYSGSAPNTEAFF
TRBV5-1	TRBD2	TRBJ2-1	.	TGCGCCAGCAGCTTGCCTGGGACTAGCGGGAGTTCCTACAATGAGCAGTTCTTC	CASSLPGTSGSSYNEQFF
TRBV25-1	.	TRBJ1-4	.	TGTGCCAGCAGTGAGGACAGAAGGCGCGAAAAACTGTTTTTT	CASSEDRRREKLFF
TRBV10-3	.	TRBJ1-5	few	TGTGCCATCAGGGGGACCCCCGATCAGCCCCAGCATTTT	CAIRGTPDQPQHF
TRBV20-1	.	TRBJ2-3	few	TGCAGTGCAAGGGGGGGGGAGGTGAATACGCAGTATTTT	CSARGGEVNTQYF
TRBV12-5	TRBD2	TRBJ2-2	.	TGTGCTAGTGGTTTGGTGCTAGCGGGAGCCGGGGAGCTGTTTTTT	CASGLVLAGAGELFF
TRBV6-5	.	TRBJ1-2	.	TGTGCCAGCAGTTACTCAGGACAGATATTCTATGGCTACACCTTC	CASSYSGQIFYGYTF
TRBV11-2	.	TRBJ2-5	once	TGTGCCAGCAGTAACTATGGGGGAGAGACCCAGTACTTC	CASSNYGGETQYF
TRBV20-1	.	TRBJ2-1	few	TGCAGTGCAGGAGGACAGGCGAGGGACTTCTACAATGAGCAGTTCTTC	CSAGGQARDFYNEQFF
TRBV6-1	TRBD2	TRBJ2-2	few	TGTGCCAGCAGTGATGGGATAGCGGGCACACCGAACACCGGGGAGCTGTTTTTT	CASSDGIAGTPNTGELFF
TRBV20-1	TRBD2	TRBJ2-1	.	TGCAGTGCTCAGACCCTAGCGGGAGTGGGAAATGAGCAGTTCTTC	CSAQTLAGVGNEQFF
TRBV27	.	TRBJ2-5	many	TGTGCCAGCAGTTTCGGTAGTTTGGAGACCCAGTACTTC	CASSFGSLETQYF
TRBV24-1	TRBD2	TRBJ2-1	few	TGTGCCACCGCGGGACTAGCGGGAGAAGGCTACAATGAGCAGTTCTTC	CATAGLAGEGYNEQFF
TRBV6-1	.	TRBJ1-3	few	TGTGCCAGCAGTGGTCGTTTGGGCGACTCTGGAAACACCATATATTTT	CASSGRLGDSGNTIYF
TRBV19	TRBD1	TRBJ2-1	.	TGTGCCAGTAGTATCTTCGGGACAGGGGACAATGAGCAGTTCTTC	CASSIFGTGDNEQFF
TRBV5-1	.	TRBJ2-2	many	TGCGCCAGCAGCTACACGGTGTCGGGGGAGCTGTTTTTT	CASSYTVSGELFF
TRBV9	.	TRBJ2-1	few	TGTGCCAGCAGCCCCAGCTCGGATGAGCAGTTCTTC	CASSPSSDEQFF
TRBV6-1	.	TRBJ2-3	few	TGTGCCAGCAGCGGTGCCAGGGTTATTAGCACAGATACGCAGTATTTT	CASSGARVISTDTQYF
TRBV12-3/TRBV12-4	.	TRBJ1-2	.	TGTGCCAGCAGTTTAGCGCTAGGGAACTATGGCTACACCTTC	CASSLALGNYGYTF
TRBV7-9	.	TRBJ1-6	.	TGTGCCAGCAGCTTAGCAGGTTCTAATTCACCCCTCCACTTT	CASSLAGSNSPLHF
TRBV11-1	TRBD1	TRBJ1-2	.	TGTGCCAGCAGGCAACAGGGGGACTATGGCTACACCTTC	CASRQQGDYGYTF
TRBV6-1	.	TRBJ1-1	.	TGTGCCAGCAGTGAATGGGGCGAGGACACTGAAGCTTTCTTT	CASSEWGEDTEAFF
TRBV3-1	TRBD1	TRBJ1-6	.	TGTGCCAGCAGCCAAAGGGACAGGGCCCTGCTAGGATCACCCCTCCACTTT	CASSQRDRALLGSPLHF
TRBV4-1	.	TRBJ2-1	.	TGCGCCAGCAGCCCTGAGGGGGCCGGGAGCTCCTACAATGAGCAGTTCTTC	CASSPEGAGSSYNEQFF